Listed below are T cell receptor beta chains from one sample, sequenced in a study of cytomegalovirus exposure and HLA in healthy donors. The assay was immunoSEQ multiplex PCR, and TCRdb's table has in-frame clones only and misses some. The sample has fewer than 150,000 clones, about 78% seen once. The sequenced sample was PBMCs. These receptors were collected from a woman in her thirties or forties in good health and CMV-seropositive. Each CDR3 is given with its conserved first and last residue.

j_gene | v_gene | CDR3aa
TRBJ1-4 | TRBV5-1 | CASSLAQGTGNEKLFF
TRBJ2-7 | TRBV18 | CASSPEGGYEQYF
TRBJ1-4 | TRBV5-4 | CASRRASDRAEKLFF
TRBJ1-3 | TRBV2 | CASGKWAGSSGNTIYF
TRBJ1-2 | TRBV5-4 | CASSLEGWDREGYTF
TRBJ1-4 | TRBV7-9 | CASSMGRSNEKLFF
TRBJ2-5 | TRBV10-3 | CAIGPTSGETQYF
TRBJ1-4 | TRBV18 | CASSPRPRGFEEKLFF
TRBJ1-2 | TRBV7-9 | CASSLARDSYGYTF
TRBJ1-1 | TRBV10-3 | CAISGRDSYTEAFF
TRBJ1-5 | TRBV19 | CASSIGGGQSYNQPQHF
TRBJ2-5 | TRBV5-1 | CASSLVPAGETQYF
TRBJ2-6 | TRBV4-3 | CASSLQPGANVLTF
TRBJ2-3 | TRBV2 | CASSEAMSGGTDTQYF
TRBJ1-2 | TRBV5-6 | CASSPLDRVYGYTF